These 6 T cell receptor beta chains originate from one sample sequenced in a study of T cells after yellow fever vaccination. TCRdb processed the 5' RACE reads anew with MiXCR; each CDR3 protein has one entry. The sample contains about 320,000 distinct CDR3 sequences, roughly 10% of which appear only once. Sequences were derived from CD4+ T cells sorted from PBMCs, sampled 45 days after the yellow fever booster vaccination. The receptors originated from a man aged 18-30 years who received the YFV17D yellow fever vaccine.

Only a few counts were recorded for this clonotype. The gene calls are TRBV18 and TRBJ2-7; TRBD1 agrees at 7 bases. The CDR3 runs 14 residues. Trimming cost V 2 bases and J 6 bases; bases outside gene matches: 7. The germline gives CDR1 KGHSH, CDR2 LQKENI. The CDR3 nucleotides read TGTGCCAGCTCACCATCCACAGGGGATGTCGAGCAGTACGTC. Its protein product is CASSPSTGDVEQYV.

This clonotype was observed at least ten times. The chain joins TRBV7-2 to TRBJ2-5; 9 bases line up with TRBD2. This CDR3 comprises 16 residues. V lost 5 bases to trimming and J lost 7 bases; unmatched junction nucleotides: 14. Germline lookup yields CDR1 SGHTA and CDR2 FQGNSA. The CDR3 sequence is CASSTRSSGAPGTQYF. CDR3 nucleotides: TGTGCCAGCAGCACCCGTTCTAGCGGGGCTCCGGGGACCCAGTACTTC.

This clonotype showed up many times. The J gene is TRBJ2-1, the V gene TRBV5-5; a weak D match, TRBD2 (7 bases). Trimming stripped 3 bases from V and 8 bases from J, with 21 bases between. This CDR3 has 16 residues. Germline CDR1 reads SGHKS; CDR2 reads YYEKEE (reference sequence). The CDR3 reads CASSSGLGGHIDEQFF. CDR3 nucleotide sequence: TGTGCCAGCAGCTCCGGTCTGGGGGGGCATATCGATGAGCAGTTCTTC.

This clonotype was detected ten times or more. The genes are TRBV7-9 and TRBJ2-5; D may be TRBD2 (6 bases). The V and J ends lost 1 base and 3 bases respectively, with 9 bases between them. CDR1 and CDR2 from the germline V gene are SEHNR and FQNEAQ (reference sequence). There are 14 residues in the CDR3. CDR3 sequence reads: CASSLEAGKETQYF. CDR3 bases: TGTGCCAGCAGCTTAGAGGCGGGGAAAGAGACCCAGTACTTC.

As for this clonotype: A much larger clone differs from this one at a single base, so this may be a read error. The chain uses TRBV5-1 and TRBJ1-1; weak D call: TRBD1 (6 bases). This CDR3 contains 11 residues. Trimming left V 4 bases short and J 7 bases short, with 8 bases between. Germline CDR1 reads SGHRS; CDR2 reads YFSETQ. In nucleotides, the CDR3 is TGCGCCAGCAGCGCACAGGGTGAAGCTTTCTTT. Amino acid sequence: CASSAQGEAFF.

This clonotype was seen more than once but under ten times. The chain has TRBV18 and TRBJ2-3, with a tentative D call TRBD1 (5 bases). The CDR3 extends over 14 amino acids. Trimming removed 4 bases at V and 2 bases at J, with 10 bases between. Per germline, CDR1 KGHSH and CDR2 LQKENI. The chain's CDR3 is CASSQGGHTDTQYF. DNA of the CDR3: TGTGCCAGCTCACAGGGCGGACACACAGATACGCAGTATTTT. The full variable domain, completed using reference TRBV18 and TRBJ2-3, is NAGVMQNPRHLVRRRGQEARLRCSPMKGHSHVYWYRQLPEEGLKFMVYLQKENIIDESGMPKERFSAEFPKEGPSILRIQQVVRGDSAAYFCASSQGGHTDTQYFGPGTRLTVL.